One sample yielded the 21 T cell receptor beta chains listed below, sequenced in a study of response to subunit inactivated influenza vaccine. One entry per CDR3 protein, called by TCRdb with MiXCR from the RT-PCR reads. The table shows some 520,000 distinct CDR3 sequences, with 16% occurring only once. Sequenced here: CD4+ T cells sorted from PBMCs, sampled roughly 24 months after vaccination. Receptor source: a man between 50 and 70 years old who received an inactivated influenza vaccine.

The chain couples TRBV20-1 to TRBJ2-3; D is uncertain. Germline-derived CDR1 and CDR2 are DFQATT and SNEGSKA (reference sequence). V lost 0 bases and J lost 9, with 13 bases in between. The CDR3 extends over 13 amino acids. The CDR3 nucleotides read TGCAGTGCTAGAGACGGTCCCCTAGACACGCAGTATTTT. Its protein product is CSARDGPLDTQYF.

V is TRBV12-3 or TRBV12-4 and J is TRBJ2-7; D is ambiguous. The CDR3 totals 15 residues. Trimming took off 3 bases at V and 0 bases at J, with 12 bases between the two ends. DNA of the CDR3: TGTGCCAGCAGTTTGGGCTCTCGTTCCTCCTACGAGCAGTACTTC. Translated: CASSLGSRSSYEQYF.

The chain uses TRBV3-1 and TRBJ2-7; 11 positions match TRBD1. Germline V gene sequence: CDR1 LGHDT, CDR2 YNNKEL (reference sequence). V gave up 4 bases and J gave up 7 bases; unmatched junction bases: 6. The CDR3 is 14 amino acids. The CDR3 sequence: CASSRRDRGWEQYF. In DNA, the CDR3 is TGTGCCAGCAGCCGCCGGGACAGGGGGTGGGAGCAGTACTTC.

In this sample, this clonotype turned up many times. The J gene is TRBJ2-5, the V gene TRBV12-3 or TRBV12-4; D perhaps matches TRBD1 (5 bases). The CDR3 spans 15 residues. Trimming pared 2 bases from V and 6 bases from J, leaving 16 bases between. The CDR3 reads CASSLQGIIPKTQYF. In nucleotides, the CDR3 is TGTGCCAGCAGTTTACAGGGAATCATTCCAAAGACCCAGTACTTC.

A few counts support this clonotype. The chain has TRBV4-1 and TRBJ1-5; D might be TRBD1 (5 bases). Germline CDR1 reads MGHRA; CDR2 reads YSYEKL. The CDR3 runs 15 residues. V was shortened by 1 base and J by 5 bases, with 12 bases between the two germline ends. CDR3 loop: CASSQAQGGYQPQHF. CDR3 nucleotides: TGCGCCAGCAGCCAAGCGCAGGGCGGCTATCAGCCCCAGCATTTT.

In its sample, this clonotype was seen a few times. The chain joins TRBV6-2 or TRBV6-3 to TRBJ1-5; possibly TRBD1 for D (5 bases). Trimming left V 5 bases short and J 5 bases short, with 7 bases between. Germline CDR1 is MNHEY and CDR2 is SVGEGT. CDR3 size: 12 residues. CDR3 protein: CASSRGYQPQHF. DNA for the CDR3: TGTGCCAGCAGTCGGGGGTATCAGCCCCAGCATTTT.

Only a few counts were recorded for this clonotype. This chain links TRBV6-5 with TRBJ2-3; D gene unclear. V was clipped by 0 bases and J by 4 bases, with 11 bases between them. CDR3 length: 15 residues. Looked up from germline, CDR1 is MNHEY and CDR2 is SVGAGI. CDR3 bases: TGTGCCAGCAGTTACTCAGGATTGGATGCAGATACGCAGTATTTT. It codes for CASSYSGLDADTQYF.

The CDR3 bases are TGTGCCACCAGCAGAGATCGGGGGACTAGCGGGAACCCAGATACGCAGTATTTT. Translating it yields CATSRDRGTSGNPDTQYF. The genes are TRBV15 and TRBJ2-3; 13 nucleotides align to TRBD2. CDR1 is LNHNV, CDR2 YYDKDF, per germline (reference sequence). V lost 0 bases, J lost 4 bases, and 7 bases stayed unmatched. The CDR3 sequence is 18 residues long.

This clonotype turned up a few times. The chain couples TRBV7-2 to TRBJ2-5, with TRBD2 matching over 12 bases. The germline V gene has CDR1 SGHTA and CDR2 FQGNSA. The CDR3 length is 14 residues. V shed 5 bases and J 4 bases; nucleotides not matched to a gene: 2. The CDR3 is CASSRLAGAETQYF. The CDR3 nucleotides read TGTGCCAGCAGCCGACTAGCGGGAGCAGAGACCCAGTACTTC.

The rearrangement links TRBV30 to TRBJ1-4; 9 bases are shared with TRBD1. Germline V lookup: CDR1 GTSNPN, CDR2 SVGIG (reference sequence). V gave up 3 bases and J gave up 3 bases; unmatched junction bases: 2. The length of the CDR3 is 14 residues. DNA of the CDR3: TGTGCCTGGAGCCGGACAGGGGCTAATGAAAAACTGTTTTTT. It encodes CAWSRTGANEKLFF.

This clonotype was counted between two and nine times. The chain combines TRBV4-2 with TRBJ2-1; 9 bases are shared with TRBD1. CDR3 size: 16 residues. Germline V gene sequence: CDR1 LGHNA, CDR2 YNFKEQ. With 4 bases clipped from V and 8 bases from J, the junction kept 12 bases outside the gene matches. Here the CDR3 DNA reads TGTGCCAGCAGCCCGCCCCGGGACAGGGACTGGTATGAGCAGTTCTTC. The encoded protein is CASSPPRDRDWYEQFF.

The rearrangement links TRBV5-5 to TRBJ1-1; 7 bases are shared with TRBD1. V shed 4 bases and J 3 bases; nucleotides not matched to a gene: 6. Germline values: CDR1 SGHKS, CDR2 YYEKEE (reference sequence). The CDR3 has 14 residues. DNA for the CDR3: TGTGCCAGCAGCAAGGGACAGTGGGACACTGAAGCTTTCTTT. Its protein is CASSKGQWDTEAFF.

This clonotype showed up just a few times. The gene calls are TRBV15 and TRBJ2-1; 9 nucleotides line up with TRBD1. This CDR3 has 15 amino acids. Germline CDR1 LNHNV, CDR2 YYDKDF (reference sequence). The trim removed 0 bases at V and 7 bases at J, leaving 4 bases unmatched. DNA for the CDR3: TGTGCCACCAGCAGAGATCTGGGACAGGGAAATGAGCAGTTCTTC. Translation gives CATSRDLGQGNEQFF.

The V gene is TRBV7-9, the J gene TRBJ1-4; D perhaps matches TRBD1 (5 bases). The germline gives CDR1 SEHNR, CDR2 FQNEAQ (reference sequence). V gave up 3 bases and J gave up 3 bases, with 11 bases separating them. The CDR3 is 15 residues long. The CDR3 here is CASSFQGVANEKLFF. The DNA for the CDR3 is TGTGCCAGCAGCTTCCAGGGAGTAGCTAATGAAAAACTGTTTTTT.

The V gene is TRBV5-1, the J gene TRBJ1-2; the D is unclear. Trimming removed 3 bases from V and 4 bases from J, with 10 bases in between. The germline CDR1 and CDR2 sequences are SGHRS and YFSETQ. The CDR3 length is 13 residues. The CDR3 DNA reads as TGCGCCAGCAGCTCAGAAGGTACCTATGGCTACACCTTC. Translation: CASSSEGTYGYTF.

J is TRBJ2-3 and V is TRBV10-3; D call uncertain. V was clipped by 7 bases and J by 0 bases, with 5 bases between them. In germline, CDR1 is ENHRY, CDR2 SYGVKD. This CDR3 has 12 amino acids. CDR3 DNA: TGTGCCATCAAGGATAGCACAGATACGCAGTATTTT. Residues: CAIKDSTDTQYF.

The table lists this clonotype with a few counts. V gene TRBV12-5 combines with J gene TRBJ1-2; possibly TRBD1 for D (5 bases). Germline loops: CDR1 LGHNT, CDR2 FRNRAP. CDR3 length: 17 residues. The V gene lost 0 bases and the J gene lost 2 bases, with 16 bases spanning the gap. The CDR3 sequence is CASGLVVGTSLNYGYTF. CDR3 DNA: TGTGCTAGTGGTTTGGTAGTCGGGACTTCGCTAAACTATGGCTACACCTTC.

V usage is TRBV20-1 and J usage is TRBJ1-6; 8 nucleotides align to TRBD1. The CDR3 contains 15 residues. V trimming: 3 bases; J trimming: 5 bases; junction bases outside the gene matches: 6. Germline CDR1 is DFQATT and CDR2 is SNEGSKA (reference sequence). The CDR3 spells CSARRPTGDNSPLHF. CDR3 DNA sequence: TGCAGTGCTAGGCGCCCGACAGGGGATAATTCACCCCTCCACTTT.

V is TRBV27 and J is TRBJ2-3; weak D call: TRBD2 (6 bases). V lost 2 bases and J 9 bases, leaving 15 bases between the germline ends. Germline loops: CDR1 MNHEY, CDR2 SMNVEV (reference sequence). The CDR3 covers 14 residues. The CDR3 here is CASSLAAGSGTQYF. DNA of the CDR3: TGTGCCAGCAGTTTAGCCGCGGGGAGCGGGACGCAGTATTTT.

The gene calls are TRBV3-1 and TRBJ2-3; D unclear. There are 14 residues in the CDR3. V was trimmed by 2 bases and J by 9 bases, leaving 15 bases between them. Germline CDR1 reads LGHDT; CDR2 reads YNNKEL (reference sequence). CDR3 coding DNA: TGTGCCAGCAGCCAACAAAGGATTAGGCCAACGCAGTATTTT. This sequence encodes CASSQQRIRPTQYF.

This clonotype was observed a few times. The rearrangement uses TRBV20-1 and TRBJ2-2; the D is unclear. Germline V gene sequence: CDR1 DFQATT, CDR2 SNEGSKA (reference sequence). The germline V and J ends were trimmed by 6 bases and 6 bases, with 17 bases remaining between them. The CDR3 loop spans 14 amino acids. CDR3 residues: CSAAHGLVSGELFF. The CDR3 region has the DNA TGCAGTGCCGCACACGGGCTAGTGTCCGGGGAGCTGTTTTTT.